Shown below are 23 T cell receptor beta chains from a single sample sequenced in a study of shared clonotypes between healthy human individuals. The repertoire was sequenced with immunoSEQ multiplex PCR; TCRdb's copy has only in-frame clones and lacks some. The data contain hundreds of thousands of clones, roughly 77% of them singletons. Sequencing input: PBMCs. The source of these receptors is a middle-aged woman in good health. Some clones in this sample may be carry-over from other donors' samples.

This chain joins TRBV29-1 and TRBJ2-3, with TRBD2 matching over 11 bases. The CDR3 has 17 amino acids. The trim removed 7 bases at V and 0 bases at J, leaving 12 bases unmatched. In germline, CDR1 is SQVTM, CDR2 ANQGSEA. In DNA, the CDR3 is TGCAGCGCCACTAGCGGGAGTGAGCCTCCTAGCACAGATACGCAGTATTTT. This encodes CSATSGSEPPSTDTQYF.

This clone was seen more than once but under ten times. The rearrangement links TRBV2 to TRBJ2-3; D is undetermined. The germline V gene has CDR1 SNHLY and CDR2 FYNNEI. CDR3 length: 14 amino acids. Between the trimmed V and J ends, which lost 4 bases and 2 bases, there was a span of 10 bases. CDR3 bases: TGTGCCAGCAGTGCATCCGGATCCACAGATACGCAGTATTTT. Translating gives CASSASGSTDTQYF.

CDR3 protein: CASSVEDTMDTQYF. The CDR3 DNA reads as TGTGCCAGCAGCGTAGAGGACACCATGGATACGCAGTATTTT. This chain joins TRBV9 and TRBJ2-3; TRBD1 might be the D (5 bases). V was shortened by 0 bases and J by 6 bases, with 11 bases between the two germline ends. Germline loops: CDR1 SGDLS, CDR2 YYNGEE. The CDR3 runs 14 residues.

V and J are TRBV4-1 and TRBJ2-3; either TRBD1 or TRBD2 may supply D (5 bases each). Trimming shortened V by 2 bases and J by 0 bases, and 12 bases separated the two germline ends. Germline CDR1 MGHRA, CDR2 YSYEKL. CDR3 length: 16 amino acids. The CDR3 is CASSQPRDGSTDTQYF. CDR3 nucleotide sequence: TGCGCCAGCAGCCAACCCCGGGACGGTAGCACAGATACGCAGTATTTT.

The rearrangement uses TRBV28 and TRBJ2-5; no clear D gene. Trimming removed 2 bases at V and 14 bases at J, with 15 bases between. The CDR3 runs to 12 residues. Germline assignment: CDR1 MDHEN and CDR2 SYDVKM. The CDR3: CASSLPTSSPYF. The CDR3 DNA is TGTGCCAGCAGTTTACCCACCTCCAGTCCCTACTTC.

CDR3 in amino acids: CASSVGWGAYGYTF. The CDR3 DNA reads TGTGCCAGCAGCGTCGGGTGGGGGGCATATGGCTACACCTTC. The V call is TRBV9, the J call TRBJ1-2; perhaps TRBD1 as D (6 bases). CDR1 is SGDLS, CDR2 YYNGEE, per germline. This CDR3 is built from 14 residues. V lost 2 bases to trimming and J lost 5 bases, with 13 bases between them.

This chain joins TRBV4-1 and TRBJ2-5; a possible D gene is TRBD2 (6 bases). The J call may be mistaken, given a closer DNA end match to TRBJ2-7. This CDR3 contains 15 residues. Per germline, CDR1 MGHRA and CDR2 YSYEKL. The CDR3, as DNA: TGCGCCAGCAGCCAAGAGACTAGAGGGGCCTACGAGCAGTACTTC. This sequence encodes CASSQETRGAYEQYF.

This rearrangement joins TRBV25-1 to TRBJ2-2; unclear D gene. Per the germline V gene, CDR1 is MGHDK and CDR2 is SYGVNS. The length of the CDR3 is 11 residues. The V and J ends lost 0 bases and 7 bases respectively, with 0 bases between them. In DNA form, the CDR3 reads TGTGCCAGCAGTGAATACGGGGAGCTGTTTTTT. Its protein product is CASSEYGELFF.

The gene calls are TRBV27 and TRBJ2-4; 10 nucleotides agree with TRBD1. Germline-derived CDR1 and CDR2 are MNHEY and SMNVEV (reference sequence). The CDR3 runs to 17 residues. V was clipped by 0 bases and J by 3 bases; unmatched bases: 5. CDR3 in amino acids: CASSLSGQGGFKNIQYF. DNA of the CDR3: TGTGCCAGCAGTTTATCTGGACAGGGGGGGTTCAAAAACATTCAGTACTTC.

This clone qualifies as medium-sized (0.01 to 0.1%). The chain combines TRBV7-3 with TRBJ1-4; D is possibly TRBD1 (5 bases). The ends were cut back, 4 bases at V and 0 bases at J, with 12 bases in the middle. This CDR3 contains 16 residues. Germline V gives CDR1 SGHTA, CDR2 FQGTGA. CDR3 sequence (DNA): TGTGCCAGCAGCTCTCGGGACCCTGCAACTAATGAAAAACTGTTTTTT. As protein: CASSSRDPATNEKLFF.

This clone occurred once. The genes are TRBV2 and TRBJ2-7; TRBD2 agrees at 10 bases. Germline V gene data show CDR1 as SNHLY and CDR2 as FYNNEI. CDR3 length equals 16 residues. Trimming removed 2 bases from V and 4 bases from J; junction bases left unmatched: 8. CDR3 nucleotide sequence: TGTGCCAGCAGTGAATGGGGTGCTAGCGGGGGATACGAGCAGTACTTC. Encoded protein: CASSEWGASGGYEQYF.

This clone has a handful of counts. J is TRBJ1-1 and V is TRBV11-3, with D hard to call. This CDR3 has 13 amino acids. Trimming took 0 bases from V and 3 from J, leaving 5 bases between them. The germline V gene has CDR1 SGHNT and CDR2 YENEEA. CDR3 amino acids: CASSLDLYTEAFF. DNA for the CDR3: TGTGCCAGCAGCTTAGATCTCTACACTGAAGCTTTCTTT.

V is TRBV19 and J is TRBJ1-1, with D unresolved. Germline V CDR1 and CDR2: LNHDA, SQIVND (reference sequence). V lost 1 base and J 2 bases, leaving 14 bases between the germline ends. The CDR3 runs to 16 residues. Here the CDR3 reads CASSIAFRRLNTEAFF. The CDR3 region has the DNA TGTGCCAGTAGTATAGCTTTCCGGCGGCTAAACACTGAAGCTTTCTTT.

The chain carries TRBV5-1 and TRBJ2-5; no clear D. The germline CDR1 and CDR2 sequences are SGHRS and YFSETQ. The CDR3 extends over 12 amino acids. V shed 0 bases and J shed 13 bases, with 13 bases lying between them. The CDR3 bases are TGCGCCAGCAGCTTGGAGGCACCCCCGGGGTACTTC. The encoded protein is CASSLEAPPGYF.

The rearrangement joins TRBV28 to TRBJ2-7; 8 bases align to TRBD2. J gave up 0 bases and V 4 bases, and 11 bases lay outside the gene matches. In germline, CDR1 is MDHEN, CDR2 SYDVKM. The CDR3 spans 17 residues. CDR3: CASSSLKTSAVSYEQYF. CDR3 sequence (DNA): TGTGCCAGCAGTTCCCTTAAGACTAGCGCTGTCTCCTACGAGCAGTACTTC.

This clone was recorded once. A single base separates this from a much larger clone, so it may be a read error. V and J are TRBV7-6 and TRBJ2-2; D might be TRBD2 (5 bases). Trimming left V 5 bases short and J 1 base short, with 14 bases between. Germline CDR1 is SGHVS and CDR2 is FNYEAQ. This CDR3 is built from 16 residues. For the CDR3, the DNA is TGTGCCAGCAGCGTACAGAGAGGGTTGAACACCGGGGAGCTGTTTTTT. Its translation is CASSVQRGLNTGELFF.

This clone was counted at least ten times. V usage is TRBV10-2 and J usage is TRBJ2-5; 10 bases fit TRBD1. Germline V gene data show CDR1 as WSHSY and CDR2 as SAAADI. After removal of 0 bases from V and 3 bases from J, the junction contained 16 bases not matched to a gene. The CDR3 has 20 residues. The CDR3 loop is CASSESGRGRDRGFEETQYF. CDR3 in DNA: TGCGCCAGCAGTGAGTCGGGGCGTGGCCGGGACAGGGGCTTTGAAGAGACCCAGTACTTC.

This clone was seen a handful of times. The gene calls are TRBV5-1 and TRBJ2-5; 10 bases are shared with TRBD1. This CDR3 is 15 amino acids long. CDR1 and CDR2 (germline): SGHRS, YFSETQ. The V and J ends lost 5 bases and 5 bases, in that order; junction bases with no gene match: 9. CDR3 region: CASSNNRDRGETQYF. In DNA, the CDR3 is TGCGCCAGCAGTAACAACCGGGACAGGGGTGAGACCCAGTACTTC.

The chain joins TRBV6-1 to TRBJ2-1; D is ambiguous. V dropped 7 bases and J dropped 0 bases, with 10 bases sitting between them. Germline assignment: CDR1 MNHNS and CDR2 SASEGT. The CDR3 has 14 residues. In DNA form, the CDR3 reads TGTGCCAGCACGTTACAGCTCTCCTACAATGAGCAGTTCTTC. Translation gives CASTLQLSYNEQFF.

This chain links TRBV10-3 with TRBJ2-1; D is possibly TRBD2 (6 bases). Germline lookup yields CDR1 ENHRY and CDR2 SYGVKD. The CDR3 is 13 amino acids. V dropped 7 bases and J dropped 9 bases, with 16 bases sitting between them. The CDR3 spells CAIMWAPGGEQFF. The DNA of the CDR3 is TGTGCCATCATGTGGGCCCCCGGGGGTGAGCAGTTCTTC.

The V call is TRBV2, the J call TRBJ2-7; no firm D call. The germline V gene encodes CDR1 SNHLY and CDR2 FYNNEI. The germline V and J ends were trimmed by 1 base and 1 base, with 2 bases remaining between them. This CDR3 is built from 12 residues. CDR3: CASSEESYEQYF. The DNA of the CDR3 is TGTGCCAGCAGTGAAGAGTCCTACGAGCAGTACTTC.

This sequence joins TRBV5-1 and TRBJ1-1; D is ambiguous. Trimming took 0 bases from V and 7 from J, leaving 13 bases between them. The germline V gene has CDR1 SGHRS and CDR2 YFSETQ. The CDR3 contains 14 residues. CDR3 amino acids: CASSLGPPLGEAFF. The CDR3 DNA reads TGCGCCAGCAGCTTGGGTCCCCCTTTGGGTGAAGCTTTCTTT.

This chain links TRBV2 with TRBJ2-5, with D hard to call. Trimming left V 6 bases short and J 4 bases short, with 9 bases between. This CDR3 is 12 amino acids long. Germline lookup yields CDR1 SNHLY and CDR2 FYNNEI. In DNA form, the CDR3 reads TGTGCCAGCAGGGCCCCCCCAGAGACCCAGTACTTC. As protein: CASRAPPETQYF.